This entry features one TCR beta chain sequence. Per germline, CDR1 SGHVS and CDR2 FNYEAQ. Trimming shortened V by 5 bases and J by 1 base, and 11 bases separated the two germline ends. This CDR3 comprises 14 residues. Only in-frame clones appear in the TCRdb table, and some are missing; sequencing was by immunoSEQ multiplex PCR. The data hold approximately 190,000 clones, with roughly 86% observed a single time. The data stem from a study of blood T cell repertoires in COVID-19. Study background: Resolution of symptoms, clearance, or two negative PCRs was present in recovered Cohort 3 donors. The United States, Italy and Spain supplied acute and convalescent COVID-19 samples. Sources were T cells, B-cell-depleted T cells, or PBMCs; the material itself was cDNA or gDNA.

Participants were placed into cohorts based on the clinical history they reported. This chain connects TRBV7-6 to TRBJ1-1, with a tentative D call TRBD1 (6 bases). The receptor was isolated from a middle-aged woman in a cohort exposed to, infected with or recovered from COVID-19 (not recorded which). Source material: PBMCs or T cells enriched from blood (not recorded which). Here the CDR3 DNA reads TGTGCCAGCAGCCCGGGACACAGGAACACTGAAGCTTTCTTT. As protein: CASSPGHRNTEAFF.